This T cell receptor (beta chain) derives from a study of prognosis after radiotherapy for stage I lung cancer. Study-level information: Six or seven patients had squamous cell carcinoma and around twelve had adenocarcinoma. The patient group included nobody who received concurrent therapy with stereotactic body radiotherapy. Study outcomes and limitations: The number of unique TCR clones went down after stereotactic body radiation therapy, with a median of around 10,000 versus 6,900.

This clonotype was counted ten times or more. Antigen unknown. Multiplex PCR in two rounds served to amplify TCR beta CDR3 from genomic DNA. The first round of PCR was done with primers that matched each TRBV and TRBJ gene. In TCRdb, the multiplex PCR reads were re-called with MiXCR into one record per CDR3 protein. In the table there are approximately 16,000 distinct CDR3 sequences, approximately 30% of which are singletons. Per germline, CDR1 SGDLS and CDR2 YYNGEE. The CDR3 has 14 amino acids. V lost 4 bases, J lost 1 base, and 4 bases stayed unmatched. The chain couples TRBV9 to TRBJ1-2; 7 bases match TRBD1. This sample comprised PBMCs, obtained before or after stereotactic body radiation therapy (not recorded which). This receptor was identified in a donor aged 50 or older with non-small cell lung cancer. CDR3 amino acids: CASSPGDSNYGYTF. CDR3 nucleotide sequence: TGTGCCAGCAGCCCGGGGGACAGTAACTATGGCTACACCTTC.